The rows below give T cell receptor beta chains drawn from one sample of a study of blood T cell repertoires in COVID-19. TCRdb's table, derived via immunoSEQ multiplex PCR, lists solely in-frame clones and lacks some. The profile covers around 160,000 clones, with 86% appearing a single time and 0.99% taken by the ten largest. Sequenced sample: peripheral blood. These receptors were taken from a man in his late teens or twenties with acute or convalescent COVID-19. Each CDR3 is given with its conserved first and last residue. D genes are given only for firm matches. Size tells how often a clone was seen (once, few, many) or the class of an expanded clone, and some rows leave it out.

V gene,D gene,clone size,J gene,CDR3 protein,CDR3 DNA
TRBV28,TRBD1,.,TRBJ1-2,CASSLPGQGGYGYTF,TGTGCCAGCAGTTTACCTGGACAGGGAGGCTATGGCTACACCTTC
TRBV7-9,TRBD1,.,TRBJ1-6,CASSRTGGNSPLHF,TGTGCCAGCAGCCGGACAGGGGGGAATTCACCCCTCCACTTT
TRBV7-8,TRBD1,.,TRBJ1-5,CASSLAIGGRNQPQHF,TGTGCCAGCAGCTTAGCGATAGGGGGCCGTAATCAGCCCCAGCATTTT
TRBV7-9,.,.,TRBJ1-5,CASSLGQNSNQPQHF,TGTGCCAGCAGCTTAGGACAAAATAGCAATCAGCCCCAGCATTTT
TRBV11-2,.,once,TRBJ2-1,CASSLAGGPYNEQFF,TGTGCCAGCAGCTTAGCCGGGGGGCCCTACAATGAGCAGTTCTTC
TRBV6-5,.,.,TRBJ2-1,CASSSLGGDEQFF,TGTGCCAGCAGCTCTCTAGGGGGGGATGAGCAGTTCTTC
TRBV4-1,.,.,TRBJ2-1,CASSQERNEQFF,TGCGCCAGCAGCCAAGAACGGAATGAGCAGTTCTTC
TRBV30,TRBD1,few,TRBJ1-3,CAWRSRDRRGNTIYF,TGTGCCTGGAGGTCCCGGGACAGGAGAGGAAACACCATATATTTT
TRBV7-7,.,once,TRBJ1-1,CASSALQGNTEAFF,TGTGCCAGCAGCGCCCTACAGGGGAACACTGAAGCTTTCTTT
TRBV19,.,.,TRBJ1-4,CATSVATNEKLFF,TGTGCCACCTCAGTTGCAACTAATGAAAAACTGTTTTTT
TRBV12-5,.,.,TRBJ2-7,CASGLVLRPRGAYEQYF,TGTGCTAGTGGTTTGGTACTCCGTCCCAGGGGGGCCTACGAGCAGTACTTC
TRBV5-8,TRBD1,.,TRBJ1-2,CASSLRQGAPGYTF,TGTGCCAGCAGCTTGCGACAGGGGGCACCCGGCTACACCTTC
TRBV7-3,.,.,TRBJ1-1,CASSLIGGETEAFF,TGTGCCAGCAGCTTAATAGGGGGAGAAACTGAAGCTTTCTTT
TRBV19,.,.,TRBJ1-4,CASSRPTGDPEKLFF,TGTGCCAGTAGTAGACCTACGGGGGACCCTGAAAAACTGTTTTTT
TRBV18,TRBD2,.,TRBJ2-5,CASSSPGGVQETQYF,TGTGCCAGCTCATCTCCGGGGGGGGTTCAAGAGACCCAGTACTTC
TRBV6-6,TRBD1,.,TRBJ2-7,CASRTGQGFNEQYF,TGTGCCAGCAGGACCGGACAGGGCTTCAACGAGCAGTACTTC
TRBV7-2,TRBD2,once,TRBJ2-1,CASSSGLAGLSRSYNEQFF,TGTGCCAGCAGTTCCGGACTAGCGGGACTTTCCCGCTCCTACAATGAGCAGTTCTTC
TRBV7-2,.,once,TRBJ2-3,CASSSQGTDTQYF,TGTGCCAGCAGCTCACAGGGAACAGATACGCAGTATTTT
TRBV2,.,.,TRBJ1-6,CASSQRGLINSPLHF,TGTGCCAGCAGCCAAAGGGGCCTGATTAATTCACCCCTCCACTTT
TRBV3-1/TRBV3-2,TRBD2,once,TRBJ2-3,CASSQVVQRGFTDTQYF,TGTGCCAGCAGCCAAGTGGTCCAGCGGGGCTTCACAGATACGCAGTATTTT
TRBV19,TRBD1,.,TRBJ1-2,CASSTGQGSGGYTF,TGTGCCAGTAGTACCGGACAGGGGAGTGGTGGCTACACCTTC
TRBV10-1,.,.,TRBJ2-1,CASSESKGWNEQFF,TGCGCCAGCAGTGAGTCAAAGGGGTGGAATGAGCAGTTCTTC
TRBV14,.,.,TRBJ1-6,CASSQDSGPPDSPLHF,TGTGCCAGCAGCCAAGATTCAGGGCCTCCCGATTCACCCCTCCACTTT
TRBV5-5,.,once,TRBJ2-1,CASSLRGLGEQFF,TGTGCCAGCAGCTTGCGAGGGTTAGGTGAGCAGTTCTTC
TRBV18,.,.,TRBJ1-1,CASSRWDTVNTEAFF,TGTGCCAGCTCACGCTGGGACACAGTGAACACTGAAGCTTTCTTT
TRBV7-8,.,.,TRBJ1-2,CASSSYRATADYTF,TGTGCCAGCAGCTCTTACAGGGCTACTGCTGACTACACCTTC